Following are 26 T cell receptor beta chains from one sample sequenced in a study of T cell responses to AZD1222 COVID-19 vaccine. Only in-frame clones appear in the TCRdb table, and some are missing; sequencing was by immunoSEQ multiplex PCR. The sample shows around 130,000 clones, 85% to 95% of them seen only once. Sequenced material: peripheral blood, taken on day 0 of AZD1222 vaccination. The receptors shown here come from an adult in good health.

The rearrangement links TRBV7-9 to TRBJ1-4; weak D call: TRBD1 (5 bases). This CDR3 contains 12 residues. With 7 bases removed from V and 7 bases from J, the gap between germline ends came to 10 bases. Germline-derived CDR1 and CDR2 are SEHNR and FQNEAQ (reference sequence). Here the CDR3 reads CASTGLREKLFF. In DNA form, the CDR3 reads TGTGCCAGCACAGGGCTTCGTGAAAAACTGTTTTTT.

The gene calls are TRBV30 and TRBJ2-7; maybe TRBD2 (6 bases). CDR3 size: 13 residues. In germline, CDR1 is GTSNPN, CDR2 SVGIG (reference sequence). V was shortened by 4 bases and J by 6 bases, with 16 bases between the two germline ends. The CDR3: CAWNSGGGSEQYF. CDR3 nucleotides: TGTGCCTGGAACTCGGGTGGGGGGAGCGAGCAGTACTTC. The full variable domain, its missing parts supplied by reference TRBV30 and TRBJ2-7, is SQTIHQWPATLVQPVGSPLSLECTVEGTSNPNLYWYRQAAGRGLQLLFYSVGIGQISSEVPQNLSASRPQDRQFILSSKKLLLSDSGFYLCAWNSGGGSEQYFGPGTRLTVT.

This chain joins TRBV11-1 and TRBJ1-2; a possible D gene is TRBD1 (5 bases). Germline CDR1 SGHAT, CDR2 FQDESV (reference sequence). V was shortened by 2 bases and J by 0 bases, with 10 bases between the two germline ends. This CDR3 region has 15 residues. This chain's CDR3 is CASSLTGLTNYGYTF. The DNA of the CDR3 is TGTGCCAGCAGCTTAACAGGCCTTACTAACTATGGCTACACCTTC. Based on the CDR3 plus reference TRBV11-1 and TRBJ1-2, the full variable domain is EAEVAQSPRYKITEKSQAVAFWCDPISGHATLYWYRQILGQGPELLVQFQDESVVDDSQLPKDRFSAERLKGVDSTLKIQPAELGDSAMYLCASSLTGLTNYGYTFGSGTRLTVV.

CDR3 sequence: CAWTKPGYGQPQHF. The CDR3 nucleotides are TGTGCCTGGACCAAACCCGGGTACGGGCAGCCCCAGCATTTT. This chain uses TRBV30 with TRBJ1-5; D unresolved. The V gene's germline CDR1 is GTSNPN and CDR2 SVGIG (reference sequence). V shed 4 bases and J shed 7 bases, with 17 bases lying between them. This CDR3 is 14 amino acids long.

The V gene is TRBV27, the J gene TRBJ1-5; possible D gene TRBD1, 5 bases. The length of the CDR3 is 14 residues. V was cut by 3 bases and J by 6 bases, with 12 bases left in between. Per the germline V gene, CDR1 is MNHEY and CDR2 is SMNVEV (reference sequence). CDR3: CASSLLGVGQPQHF. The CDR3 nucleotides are TGTGCCAGCAGTTTGCTAGGGGTGGGTCAGCCCCAGCATTTT.

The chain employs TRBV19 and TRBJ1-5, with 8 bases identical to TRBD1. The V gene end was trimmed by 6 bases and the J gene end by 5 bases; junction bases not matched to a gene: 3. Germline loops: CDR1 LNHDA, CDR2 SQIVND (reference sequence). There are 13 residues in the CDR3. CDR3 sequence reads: CASSRGLYQPQHF. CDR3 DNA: TGTGCCAGTAGCAGGGGGCTCTATCAGCCCCAGCATTTT.

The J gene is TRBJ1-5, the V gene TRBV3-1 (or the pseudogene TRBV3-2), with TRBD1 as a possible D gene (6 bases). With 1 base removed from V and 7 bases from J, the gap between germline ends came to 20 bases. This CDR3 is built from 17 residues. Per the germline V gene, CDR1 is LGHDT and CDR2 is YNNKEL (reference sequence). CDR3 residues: CASSQGRGRNREQPQHF. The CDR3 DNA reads TGTGCCAGCAGCCAAGGTAGAGGTAGAAACAGGGAACAGCCCCAGCATTTT.

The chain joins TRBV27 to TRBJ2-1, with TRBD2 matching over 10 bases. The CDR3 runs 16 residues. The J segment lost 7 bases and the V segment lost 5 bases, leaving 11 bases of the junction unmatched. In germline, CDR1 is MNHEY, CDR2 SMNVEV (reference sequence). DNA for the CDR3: TGTGCCAGCAGTCCGCCCGGACTAGCGGACTCAAATGAGCAGTTCTTC. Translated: CASSPPGLADSNEQFF.

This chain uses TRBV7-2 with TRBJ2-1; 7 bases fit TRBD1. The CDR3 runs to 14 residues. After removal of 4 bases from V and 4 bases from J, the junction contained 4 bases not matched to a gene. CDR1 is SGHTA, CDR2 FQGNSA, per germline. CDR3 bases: TGTGCCAGCAGCTCGACAGGGCTATACAATGAGCAGTTCTTC. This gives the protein CASSSTGLYNEQFF. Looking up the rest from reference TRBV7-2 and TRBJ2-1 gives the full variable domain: GAGVSQSPSNKVTEKGKDVELRCDPISGHTALYWYRQSLGQGLEFLIYFQGNSAPDKSGLPSDRFSAERTGGSVSTLTIQRTQQEDSAVYLCASSSTGLYNEQFFGPGTRLTVL.

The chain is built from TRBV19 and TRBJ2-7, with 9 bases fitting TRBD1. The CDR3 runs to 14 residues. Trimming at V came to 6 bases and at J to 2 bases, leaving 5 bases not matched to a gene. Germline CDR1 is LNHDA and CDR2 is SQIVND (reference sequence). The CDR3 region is CASRRGQGAYEQYF. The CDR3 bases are TGTGCCAGTAGAAGGGGACAGGGAGCCTACGAGCAGTACTTC.

For the CDR3, the DNA is TGTGCCAGCAGCTTGGGAGAAACCGGGGAGCTGTTTTTT. Its protein is CASSLGETGELFF. The chain carries TRBV5-6 and TRBJ2-2; D unresolved. CDR3 size: 13 residues. Trimming shortened V by 0 bases and J by 5 bases, and 5 bases separated the two germline ends. Looked up from germline, CDR1 is SGHDT and CDR2 is YYEEEE.

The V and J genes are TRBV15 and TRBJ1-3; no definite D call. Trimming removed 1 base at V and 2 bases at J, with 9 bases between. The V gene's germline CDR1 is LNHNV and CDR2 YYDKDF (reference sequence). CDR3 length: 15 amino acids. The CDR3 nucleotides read TGTGCCACCAGCAGAGGTTCATTGGCTGGAAACACCATATATTTT. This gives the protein CATSRGSLAGNTIYF.

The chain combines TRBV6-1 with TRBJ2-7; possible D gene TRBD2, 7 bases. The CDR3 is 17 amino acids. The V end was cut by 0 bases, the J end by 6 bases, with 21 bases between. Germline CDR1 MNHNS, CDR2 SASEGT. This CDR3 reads CASSEARSTGRVSEQYF. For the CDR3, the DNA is TGTGCCAGCAGTGAAGCGCGGTCCACAGGGAGGGTAAGCGAGCAGTACTTC.

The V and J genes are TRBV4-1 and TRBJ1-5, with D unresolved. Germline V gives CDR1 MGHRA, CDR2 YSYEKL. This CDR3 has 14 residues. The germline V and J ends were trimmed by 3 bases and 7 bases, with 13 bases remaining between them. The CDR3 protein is CASSHDVSRQPQHF. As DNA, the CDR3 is TGCGCCAGCAGCCATGATGTTTCGAGGCAGCCCCAGCATTTT.

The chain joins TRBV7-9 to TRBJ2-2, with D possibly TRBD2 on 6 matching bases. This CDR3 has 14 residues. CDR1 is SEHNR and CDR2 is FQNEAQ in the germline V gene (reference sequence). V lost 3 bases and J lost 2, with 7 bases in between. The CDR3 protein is CASSFAGNTGELFF. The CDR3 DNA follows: TGTGCCAGCAGCTTCGCGGGAAACACCGGGGAGCTGTTTTTT.

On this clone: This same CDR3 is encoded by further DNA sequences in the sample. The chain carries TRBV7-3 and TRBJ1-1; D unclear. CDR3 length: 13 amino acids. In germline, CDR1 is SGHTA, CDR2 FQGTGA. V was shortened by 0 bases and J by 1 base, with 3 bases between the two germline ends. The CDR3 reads CASSLTRNTEAFF. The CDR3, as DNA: TGTGCCAGCAGCTTAACGCGGAACACTGAAGCTTTCTTT.

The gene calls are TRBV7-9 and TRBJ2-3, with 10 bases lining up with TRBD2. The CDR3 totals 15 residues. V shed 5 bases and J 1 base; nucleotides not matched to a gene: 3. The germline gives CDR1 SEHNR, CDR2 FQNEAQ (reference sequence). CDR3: CASSALAGGTDTQYF. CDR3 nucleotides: TGTGCCAGCAGCGCTCTAGCGGGAGGCACAGATACGCAGTATTTT.

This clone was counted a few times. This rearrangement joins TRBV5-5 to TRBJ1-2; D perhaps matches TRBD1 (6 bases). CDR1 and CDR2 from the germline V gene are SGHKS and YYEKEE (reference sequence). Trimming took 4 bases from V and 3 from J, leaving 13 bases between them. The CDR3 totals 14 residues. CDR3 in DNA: TGTGCCAGCAGCGAAGCAGGGGAGGACTATGGCTACACCTTC. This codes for CASSEAGEDYGYTF.

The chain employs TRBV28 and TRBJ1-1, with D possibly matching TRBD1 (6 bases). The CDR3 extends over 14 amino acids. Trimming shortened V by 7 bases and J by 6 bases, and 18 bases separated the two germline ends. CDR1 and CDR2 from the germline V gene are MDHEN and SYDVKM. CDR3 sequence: CASIPAPGHPEAFF. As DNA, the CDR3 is TGTGCCAGCATCCCAGCTCCGGGACACCCTGAAGCTTTCTTT. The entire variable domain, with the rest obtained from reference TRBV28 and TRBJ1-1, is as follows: DVKVTQSSRYLVKRTGEKVFLECVQDMDHENMFWYRQDPGLGLRLIYFSYDVKMKEKGDIPEGYSVSREKKERFSLILESASTNQTSMYLCASIPAPGHPEAFFGQGTRLTVV.

The CDR3 bases are TGTGCCATCAGGCGGGACAGGGGGCCTTATGGCTACACCTTC. As protein: CAIRRDRGPYGYTF. The chain employs TRBV10-3 and TRBJ1-2; 12 positions match TRBD1. The J segment lost 5 bases and the V segment lost 6 bases, leaving 4 bases of the junction unmatched. Looked up from germline, CDR1 is ENHRY and CDR2 is SYGVKD. The CDR3 extends over 14 amino acids.

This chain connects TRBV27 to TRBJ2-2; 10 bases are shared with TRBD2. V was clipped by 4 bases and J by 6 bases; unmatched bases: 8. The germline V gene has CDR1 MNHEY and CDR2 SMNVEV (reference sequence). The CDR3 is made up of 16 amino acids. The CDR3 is CASSSLAGFAPGELFF. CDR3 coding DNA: TGTGCCAGCAGTTCACTAGCGGGGTTTGCACCCGGGGAGCTGTTTTTT.

The DNA of the CDR3 is TGTGCCAGCAGCAGGGAAGGGGTTGAGACTGAAGCTTTCTTT. Translating gives CASSREGVETEAFF. This chain uses TRBV2 with TRBJ1-1; tentatively, D is TRBD1 (5 bases). CDR3 length: 14 amino acids. Trimming pared 6 bases from V and 5 bases from J, leaving 16 bases between. Germline V gene data show CDR1 as SNHLY and CDR2 as FYNNEI. Together with reference TRBV2 and TRBJ1-1, the CDR3 gives the full variable domain: EPEVTQTPSHQVTQMGQEVILRCVPISNHLYFYWYRQILGQKVEFLVSFYNNEISEKSEIFDDQFSVERPDGSNFTLKIRSTKLEDSAMYFCASSREGVETEAFFGQGTRLTVV.

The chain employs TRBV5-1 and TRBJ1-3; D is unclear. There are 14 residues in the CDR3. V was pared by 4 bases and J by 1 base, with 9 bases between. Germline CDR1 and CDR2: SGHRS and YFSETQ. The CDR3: CASSNQPSGNTIYF. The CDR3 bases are TGCGCCAGCAGCAACCAGCCTTCTGGAAACACCATATATTTT.

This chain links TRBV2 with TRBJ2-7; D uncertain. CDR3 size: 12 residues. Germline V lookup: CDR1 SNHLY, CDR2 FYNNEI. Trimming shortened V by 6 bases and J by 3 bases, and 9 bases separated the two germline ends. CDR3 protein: CASRSDYYEQYF. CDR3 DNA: TGTGCCAGCAGGAGCGATTACTACGAGCAGTACTTC.

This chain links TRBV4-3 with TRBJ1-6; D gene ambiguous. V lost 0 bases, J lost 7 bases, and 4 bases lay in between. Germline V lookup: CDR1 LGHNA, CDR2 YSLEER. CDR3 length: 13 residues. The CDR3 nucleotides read TGCGCCAGCAGCCAAGAAGAGAATTCACCCCTCCACTTT. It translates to CASSQEENSPLHF.

CDR3: CASSQSPSGFANEQFF. Here the CDR3 DNA reads TGTGCCAGCAGCCAAAGTCCTAGCGGGTTTGCCAATGAGCAGTTCTTC. This chain connects TRBV14 to TRBJ2-1; TRBD2 agrees at 8 bases. Germline V CDR1 and CDR2: SGHDN, FVKESK. V lost 2 bases and J lost 6; bases outside the gene matches: 9. This CDR3 region has 16 residues.